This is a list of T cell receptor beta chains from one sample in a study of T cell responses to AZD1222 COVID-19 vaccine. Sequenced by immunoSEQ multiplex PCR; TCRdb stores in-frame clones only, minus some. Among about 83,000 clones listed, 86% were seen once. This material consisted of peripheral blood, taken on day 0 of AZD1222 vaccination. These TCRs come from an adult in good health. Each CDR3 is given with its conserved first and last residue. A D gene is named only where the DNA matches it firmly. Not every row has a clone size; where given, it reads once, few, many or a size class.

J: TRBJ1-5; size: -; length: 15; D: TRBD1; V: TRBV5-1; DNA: TGCGCCAGCAGCTTCTGGGACAGTACCAATCAGCCCCAGCATTTT; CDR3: CASSFWDSTNQPQHF
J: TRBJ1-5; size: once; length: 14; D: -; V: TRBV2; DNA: TGTGCCAGCAGTGAATGGGGGAGCGAGCAGCCCCAGCATTTT; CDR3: CASSEWGSEQPQHF
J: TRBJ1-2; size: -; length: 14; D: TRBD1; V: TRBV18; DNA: TGTGCCAGCTCACGGGACAGGGCGGGGTATGGCTACACCTTC; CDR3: CASSRDRAGYGYTF
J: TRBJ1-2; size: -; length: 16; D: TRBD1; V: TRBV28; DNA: TGTGCCAGCAGTTCCCCAGGACAGGGGGCCGGCTATGGCTACACCTTC; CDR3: CASSSPGQGAGYGYTF
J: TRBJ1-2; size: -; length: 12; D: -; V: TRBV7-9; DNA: TGTGCCAGCAGTCAGGGGAACTATGGCTACACCTTC; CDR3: CASSQGNYGYTF
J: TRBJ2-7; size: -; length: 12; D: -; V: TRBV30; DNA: TGTGCCTTTGTTAGGGGCTCCTACGAGCAGTACTTC; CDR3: CAFVRGSYEQYF
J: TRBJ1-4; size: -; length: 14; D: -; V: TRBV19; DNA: TGTGCCAGCCGGCCTTGGGGGGAGGTTGAAAAACTGTTTTTT; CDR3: CASRPWGEVEKLFF
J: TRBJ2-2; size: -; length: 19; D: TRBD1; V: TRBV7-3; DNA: TGTGCCAGCAGCTTAAGGGGACAGGGTTTTTCCCTTAACACCGGGGAGCTGTTTTTT; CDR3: CASSLRGQGFSLNTGELFF
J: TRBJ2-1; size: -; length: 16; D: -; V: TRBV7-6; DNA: TGTGCCACCACAGCTTTACGTTCGAGCTCCTACAATGAGCAGTTCTTC; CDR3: CATTALRSSSYNEQFF
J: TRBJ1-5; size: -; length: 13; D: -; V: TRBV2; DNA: TGTGCCAGCACTCAGGAGGGGGATCAGCCCCAGCATTTT; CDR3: CASTQEGDQPQHF
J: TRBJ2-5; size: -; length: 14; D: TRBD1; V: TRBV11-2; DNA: TGTGCCAGCAGCTTAGTAATAGGGGGCGAGACCCAGTACTTC; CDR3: CASSLVIGGETQYF
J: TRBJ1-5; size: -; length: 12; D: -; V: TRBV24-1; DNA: TGTGCCACCAGTGATTTCGGCCAGCCCCAGCATTTT; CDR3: CATSDFGQPQHF
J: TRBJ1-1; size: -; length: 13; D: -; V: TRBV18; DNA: TGTGCCAGCTCACCATGGGTTTTCACTGAAGCTTTCTTT; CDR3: CASSPWVFTEAFF
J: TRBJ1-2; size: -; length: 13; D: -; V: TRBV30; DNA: TGTGCCTGGAGTGAACAGCCACGTTATGGCTACACCTTC; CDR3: CAWSEQPRYGYTF
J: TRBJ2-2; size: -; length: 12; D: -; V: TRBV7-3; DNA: TGTGCCAGCAGCGACCGTGCCGGGGAGCTGTTTTTT; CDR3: CASSDRAGELFF
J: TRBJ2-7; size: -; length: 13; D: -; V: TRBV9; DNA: TGTGCCAGCAGCGTAGATAGTGAGAGCGAGCAGTACTTC; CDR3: CASSVDSESEQYF
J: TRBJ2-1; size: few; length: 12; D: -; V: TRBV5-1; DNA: TGCGCCAGCAGCTTGGAAGGTGTTGAGCAGTTCTTC; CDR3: CASSLEGVEQFF
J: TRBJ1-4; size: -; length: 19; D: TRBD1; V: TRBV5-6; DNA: TGTGCCAGCAGCCCAGGGGACAGGGGGCCTGGGCTAGCTAATGAAAAACTGTTTTTT; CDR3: CASSPGDRGPGLANEKLFF
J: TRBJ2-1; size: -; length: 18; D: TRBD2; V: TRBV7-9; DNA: TGTGCCAGCAGCCTGACTAGCGGGGGGGCGTCCCGTTACAATGAGCAGTTCTTC; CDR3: CASSLTSGGASRYNEQFF
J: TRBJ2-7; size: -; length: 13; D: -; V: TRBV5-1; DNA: TGCGCCAGCAGCCTATCAGACGGCTACGAGCAGTACTTC; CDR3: CASSLSDGYEQYF
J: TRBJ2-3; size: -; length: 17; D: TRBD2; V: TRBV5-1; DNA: TGCGCCAGCAGCTTGGATAGCGGGGGGCCGGCTACAGATACGCAGTATTTT; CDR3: CASSLDSGGPATDTQYF
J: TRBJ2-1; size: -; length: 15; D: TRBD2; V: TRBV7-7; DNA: TGTGCTAGCAGCTTAGCGGGAGCGTCTTACAATGAGCAGTTCTTC; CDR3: CASSLAGASYNEQFF
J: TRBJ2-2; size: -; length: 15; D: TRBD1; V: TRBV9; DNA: TGTGCCAGCAGCGCAGGTCCAGGGGGCACCGGGGAGCTGTTTTTT; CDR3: CASSAGPGGTGELFF
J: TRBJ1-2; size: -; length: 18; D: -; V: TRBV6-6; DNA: TGTGCCAGCAGTCACCCTATGACAGCCCTTCCTGCTAACTATGGCTACACCTTC; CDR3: CASSHPMTALPANYGYTF
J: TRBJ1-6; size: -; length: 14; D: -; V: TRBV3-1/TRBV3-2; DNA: TGTGCCAGCAGCCAAGATGTCCGGAATTCACCCCTCCACTTT; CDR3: CASSQDVRNSPLHF
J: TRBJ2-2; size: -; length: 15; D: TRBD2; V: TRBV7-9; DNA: TGTGCCAGCACCTTCGGACTAGCGGACACCGGGGAGCTGTTTTTT; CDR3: CASTFGLADTGELFF
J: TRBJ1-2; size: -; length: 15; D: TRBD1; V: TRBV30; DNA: TGTGCCTGGATTAAAACCGGGACAGGGAACTATGGCTACACCTTC; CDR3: CAWIKTGTGNYGYTF
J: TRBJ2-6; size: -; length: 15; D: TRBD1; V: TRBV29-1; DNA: TGCAGCGTTTTAATAACAGGGGCTGGGGCCAACGTCCTGACTTTC; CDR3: CSVLITGAGANVLTF
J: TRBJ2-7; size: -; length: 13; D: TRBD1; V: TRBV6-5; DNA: TGTGCCAGCAAGGACAGGGACCTCCGCGAGCAGTACTTC; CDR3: CASKDRDLREQYF
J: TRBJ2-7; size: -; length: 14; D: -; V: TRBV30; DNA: TGTGCCTGGACAGGAGGACAGATATCCTACGAGCAGTACTTC; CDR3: CAWTGGQISYEQYF
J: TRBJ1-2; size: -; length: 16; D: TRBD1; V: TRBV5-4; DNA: TGTGCCAGCAGCTTGGGGGTCTTGACAGGGCACTATGGCTACACCTTC; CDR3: CASSLGVLTGHYGYTF
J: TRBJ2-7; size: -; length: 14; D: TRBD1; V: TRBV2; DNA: TGTGCCAGTTTAGACAGGGGACTCTCCTACGAGCAGTACTTC; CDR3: CASLDRGLSYEQYF
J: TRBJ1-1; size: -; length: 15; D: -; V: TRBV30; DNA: TGTGCCTGGAGGGGGTTCAGGGTGCGGACTACTGAAGCTTTCTTT; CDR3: CAWRGFRVRTTEAFF
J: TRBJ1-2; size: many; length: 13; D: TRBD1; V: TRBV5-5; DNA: TGTGCCAGCAGCGAGGACAGGGAGCATGGCTACACCTTC; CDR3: CASSEDREHGYTF
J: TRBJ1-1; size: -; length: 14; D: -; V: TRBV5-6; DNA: TGTGCCAGCAGCCCCCCGGCCGGGGACACTGAAGCTTTCTTT; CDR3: CASSPPAGDTEAFF
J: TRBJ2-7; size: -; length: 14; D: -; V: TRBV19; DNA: TGTGCCAGCCTCATAAGGGGCTCCCTCTACGAGCAGTACTTC; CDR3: CASLIRGSLYEQYF
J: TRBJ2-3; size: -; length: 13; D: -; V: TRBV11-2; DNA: TGTGCCAGCAGCTTCCAAGTCACAGATACGCAGTATTTT; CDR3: CASSFQVTDTQYF
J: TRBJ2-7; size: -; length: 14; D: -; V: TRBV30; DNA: TGTGCCTGGAGTTCTCTCAACAGGCCCTACGAGCAGTACTTC; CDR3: CAWSSLNRPYEQYF
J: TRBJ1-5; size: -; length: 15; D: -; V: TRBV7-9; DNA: TGTGCCAGCAGCCCCGAGGGGTCTAGCAATCAGCCCCAGCATTTT; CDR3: CASSPEGSSNQPQHF
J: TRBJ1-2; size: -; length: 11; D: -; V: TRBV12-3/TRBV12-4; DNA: TGTGCCACCCAGGCCAACTATGGCTACACCTTC; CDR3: CATQANYGYTF